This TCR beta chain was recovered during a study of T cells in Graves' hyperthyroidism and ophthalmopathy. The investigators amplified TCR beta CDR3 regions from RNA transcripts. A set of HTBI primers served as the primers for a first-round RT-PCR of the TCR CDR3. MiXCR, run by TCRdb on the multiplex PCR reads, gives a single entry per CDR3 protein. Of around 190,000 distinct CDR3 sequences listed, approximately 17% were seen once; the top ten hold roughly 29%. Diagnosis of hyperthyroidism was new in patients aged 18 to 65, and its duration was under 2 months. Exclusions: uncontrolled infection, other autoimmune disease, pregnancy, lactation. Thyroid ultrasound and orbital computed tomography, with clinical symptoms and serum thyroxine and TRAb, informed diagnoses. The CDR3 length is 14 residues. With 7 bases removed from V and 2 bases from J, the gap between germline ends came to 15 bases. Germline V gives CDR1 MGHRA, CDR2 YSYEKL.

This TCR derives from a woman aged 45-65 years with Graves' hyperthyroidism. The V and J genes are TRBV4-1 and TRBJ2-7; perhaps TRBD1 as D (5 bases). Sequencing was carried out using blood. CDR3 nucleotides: TGCGCCAGCATCCTTACAGGTTCCCCCTACGAGCAGTACTTC. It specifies CASILTGSPYEQYF.